This is a list of T cell receptor beta chains from one sample in a study of blood T cell repertoires in COVID-19. Assay: immunoSEQ multiplex PCR; the TCRdb copy retains only in-frame clones and omits some. The sample carries about 200,000 clones, roughly 80% recorded once. Specimen: peripheral blood. Receptors were obtained from a woman aged 70-85 years with acute or convalescent COVID-19. Both conserved end residues are part of each CDR3. The D gene is left open where the match is weak. Where a row states a size, it is once, few, many or the class of an expanded clone; other rows omit it.

cdr3_nt	cdr3_aa	d_call	clone_size	v_call	j_call
TGTGCCAGCAATAGCGGTAGTCTGGACATTCAGTACTTC	CASNSGSLDIQYF	.	.	TRBV6-5	TRBJ2-4
TGCGCCAGCAGCTTGGAATCGGGACAGGGGCAGCCCCAGCATTTT	CASSLESGQGQPQHF	TRBD1	few	TRBV5-1	TRBJ1-5
TGTGCCAGCAGCTTAGGGCCGGGACAGGGAAGCCAGCCCCAGCATTTT	CASSLGPGQGSQPQHF	TRBD1	.	TRBV7-2	TRBJ1-5
TGTGCCAGCAGCCGAGTGCCAGGGGGCGCGGGAGAAAAACTGTTTTTT	CASSRVPGGAGEKLFF	TRBD1	.	TRBV7-8	TRBJ1-4
TGTGCCAGCAGTTTATTGGCTAGCGGGAGGAATTACAATGAGCAGTTCTTC	CASSLLASGRNYNEQFF	TRBD2	.	TRBV28	TRBJ2-1
TGTGCCAGCAGTCGGGGGACAGAAAACATTCAGTACTTC	CASSRGTENIQYF	.	.	TRBV2	TRBJ2-4
TGCAGCGTTGAACCGGGACTAGCGGCTTGGAATGAGCAGTTCTTC	CSVEPGLAAWNEQFF	TRBD2	.	TRBV29-1	TRBJ2-1
TGCAGCGTCGGGGGTCGGGGCGGGTGGCAAGAGACCCAGTACTTC	CSVGGRGGWQETQYF	.	.	TRBV29-1	TRBJ2-5
TGTGCCATCGGGGGAAGCGGCAATCAGCCCCAGCATTTT	CAIGGSGNQPQHF	.	.	TRBV28	TRBJ1-5
TGTGCCAGCAGTTACGGACAGGGCGCGAACACCGGGGAGCTGTTTTTT	CASSYGQGANTGELFF	TRBD1	.	TRBV5-4	TRBJ2-2
TGCGCCAGCAGCTTGGCTAGGGGCCATGAGCAGTTCTTC	CASSLARGHEQFF	.	.	TRBV5-1	TRBJ2-1
TGTGCCATCAGCGACAGCTACTTGGATCAGCCCCAGCATTTT	CAISDSYLDQPQHF	.	.	TRBV10-3	TRBJ1-5
TGTGCCACCGAAAGCGGGGATTCCTACAATGAGCAGTTCTTC	CATESGDSYNEQFF	TRBD2	.	TRBV15	TRBJ2-1
TGCGCCAGCACCCCGAACTGGGACAGGGAGTCCGAGCAGTACTTC	CASTPNWDRESEQYF	TRBD1	.	TRBV5-1	TRBJ2-7
TGTGCCAGTAGTACGACAGGGACGGGCAATCAGCCCCAGCATTTT	CASSTTGTGNQPQHF	TRBD1	.	TRBV19	TRBJ1-5
TGTGCCAGTACCAAAGGACCTAGCGGTGGCACAGATACGCAGTATTTT	CASTKGPSGGTDTQYF	TRBD2	few	TRBV19	TRBJ2-3
TGTGCCAGCCTGGACAGGGCGGGTTACAATGAGCAGTTCTTC	CASLDRAGYNEQFF	TRBD1	few	TRBV28	TRBJ2-1
TGCAGCGTTGAAGATCCGCTAGCGGGAGTTCAAGATACGCAGTATTTT	CSVEDPLAGVQDTQYF	TRBD2	.	TRBV29-1	TRBJ2-3
TGTGCCAGCAGCGTAGTCCCAGGGGGTACCGGGGAGCTGTTTTTT	CASSVVPGGTGELFF	TRBD1	.	TRBV9	TRBJ2-2
TGTGCCAGCAGGGGAGGGCGACTAGATGAAAAACTGTTTTTT	CASRGGRLDEKLFF	.	.	TRBV11-2	TRBJ1-4
TGTGCCAGCAGTTCCTCCAGGACACAGAACACTGAAGCTTTCTTT	CASSSSRTQNTEAFF	.	.	TRBV27	TRBJ1-1
TGTGCCAGTAGGCCCGGGACCGGGGAGCTGTTTTTT	CASRPGTGELFF	.	.	TRBV19	TRBJ2-2
TGTGCCAGTAGCCCGCAGGGTCAGCCCCAGCATTTT	CASSPQGQPQHF	.	.	TRBV19	TRBJ1-5
TGTGCCAGTAAAGGGGGGGACAATCAGCCCCAGCATTTT	CASKGGDNQPQHF	.	few	TRBV18	TRBJ1-5
TGTGCCAGCAGTCCCCGGACAAGCTACTATGGCTACACCTTC	CASSPRTSYYGYTF	.	.	TRBV27	TRBJ1-2
TGTGCCAGTACATGGGGCGGGAACACCGGGGAGCTGTTTTTT	CASTWGGNTGELFF	.	few	TRBV19	TRBJ2-2
TGTGCCACCAGTGATCCCCCGCAGGGGAGCGCAGATACGCAGTATTTT	CATSDPPQGSADTQYF	.	.	TRBV24-1	TRBJ2-3
TGTGCCAGCAGTGAAGGGGGGGTAGCGGGAGTTGGAGAGACCCAGTACTTC	CASSEGGVAGVGETQYF	TRBD2	.	TRBV2	TRBJ2-5
TGTGCCAGCAGCCCCCGGGGGGGGCTCAATACCTACGAGCAGTACTTC	CASSPRGGLNTYEQYF	TRBD2	many	TRBV7-9	TRBJ2-7
TGTGCCACCAGTGACCCCGGGACAGGGCAGGGTGAGCAGTTCTTC	CATSDPGTGQGEQFF	TRBD1	.	TRBV24-1	TRBJ2-1
TGTGCCGGGGGAACAGGGGGCGTTGAAAAACTGTTTTTT	CAGGTGGVEKLFF	TRBD1	.	TRBV28	TRBJ1-4
TGCGCCAGCAGTCCGCCTGACAGGGATCAAGAGACCCAGTACTTC	CASSPPDRDQETQYF	TRBD1	.	TRBV23-1	TRBJ2-5
TGTGCCAGCAGTGCGCGCTCAGGGGCTCCTGGCACCTTC	CASSARSGAPGTF	.	.	TRBV27	TRBJ1-2
TGTGCCAGCAGCTTATTCCAGGGCCCGTACAATGAGCAGTTCTTC	CASSLFQGPYNEQFF	.	few	TRBV7-3	TRBJ2-1
TGTGCCAGCAGTGTAACTAGCGGGGGATGGTACCAAGAGACCCAGTACTTC	CASSVTSGGWYQETQYF	TRBD2	.	TRBV25-1	TRBJ2-5
TGTGCCAGCAGGGACAGGGGGGGAGGCGTTCCCTATGGCTACACCTTC	CASRDRGGGVPYGYTF	TRBD1	.	TRBV6-6	TRBJ1-2
TGTGCCAGCAGCTTCGTAGTCCTTACCTACAATGAGCAGTTCTTC	CASSFVVLTYNEQFF	.	.	TRBV11-2	TRBJ2-1
TGTGCCAGCAGCCAAGAGGCGGTCTATGGCTACACCTTC	CASSQEAVYGYTF	.	.	TRBV3-1/TRBV3-2	TRBJ1-2
TGTGCCAGCAGTTCACAGGGGGCCACTGAAGCTTTCTTT	CASSSQGATEAFF	TRBD1	.	TRBV25-1	TRBJ1-1
TGTGCCAGCAGCTTAGACGGGCGGACTACTTTTAACTATGGCTACACCTTC	CASSLDGRTTFNYGYTF	.	.	TRBV5-8	TRBJ1-2